The present T cell receptor (beta chain) was sequenced within a study of blood T cell repertoires in COVID-19. The overall study: COVID-19 samples, acute and convalescent, were from the United States, Italy and Spain. The cDNA or gDNA used as material had been derived from T cells, B-cell-depleted T cells, or PBMCs.

Original data processing: The authors estimated nucleated cell counts from reference gene primer amplification. Measured with immunoSEQ multiplex PCR; TCRdb has only the in-frame clones, and not every one. V and J calls and clone size are as listed in that table; D and trimming were resolved from the DNA. The table shows some 90,000 clones, with 75% to 85% occurring only once. The CDR3 loop spans 16 amino acids. Germline V gene data show CDR1 as SEHNR and CDR2 as FQNEAQ (reference sequence). J was trimmed by 3 bases and V by 6 bases; bases with no gene match: 5. This sequence was found in a woman in her seventies with acute or convalescent COVID-19. Sequenced input: peripheral blood. J is TRBJ2-3 and V is TRBV7-9; TRBD2 matches 14 bases. The CDR3: CASRKTSGRGTDTQYF. The CDR3 DNA reads as TGTGCCAGCAGGAAGACTAGCGGGAGGGGGACAGATACGCAGTATTTT.